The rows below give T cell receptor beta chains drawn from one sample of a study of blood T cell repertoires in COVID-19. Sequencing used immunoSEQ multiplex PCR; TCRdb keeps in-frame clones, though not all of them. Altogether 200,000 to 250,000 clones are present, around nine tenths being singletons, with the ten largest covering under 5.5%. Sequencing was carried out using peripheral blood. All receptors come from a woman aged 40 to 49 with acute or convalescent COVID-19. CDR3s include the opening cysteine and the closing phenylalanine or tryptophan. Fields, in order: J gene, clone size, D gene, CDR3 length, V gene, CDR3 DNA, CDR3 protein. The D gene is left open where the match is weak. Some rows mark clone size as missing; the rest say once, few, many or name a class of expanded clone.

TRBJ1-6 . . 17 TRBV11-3 TGTGCCAGCAGCTCCCACAGCCAGAGCTCCTATAATTCACCCCTCCACTTT CASSSHSQSSYNSPLHF
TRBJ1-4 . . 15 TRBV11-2 TGTGCCAGCAGCCGGAGGGGGGGCTTGGATGAAAAACTGTTTTTT CASSRRGGLDEKLFF
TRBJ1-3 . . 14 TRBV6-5 TGTGCCAGCAGGCCCCGGGGCTCTGGAAACACCATATATTTT CASRPRGSGNTIYF
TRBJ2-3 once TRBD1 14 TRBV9 TGTGCCAGCAGCGTAGGAGGGGACAGAGATACGCAGTATTTT CASSVGGDRDTQYF
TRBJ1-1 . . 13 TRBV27 TGTGCCAGCAGTTTTGGCGGGAACACTGAAGCTTTCTTT CASSFGGNTEAFF
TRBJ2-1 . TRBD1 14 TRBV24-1 TGTGCCACCAGTGAACCGACAGGGGCCGATGAGCAGTTCTTC CATSEPTGADEQFF
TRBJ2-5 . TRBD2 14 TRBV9 TGTGCCAGCAGCCCGTCGGGGACTAAAGAGACCCAGTACTTC CASSPSGTKETQYF
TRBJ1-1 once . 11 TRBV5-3 TGTGCCAGAAGCGCGGGGCAAATGGCTTTCTTT CARSAGQMAFF
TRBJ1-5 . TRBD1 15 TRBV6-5 TGTGCCAGCAGTTACGGACAGGGGATAGCGAAGCCCCAGCATTTT CASSYGQGIAKPQHF
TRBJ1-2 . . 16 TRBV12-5 TGTGCTAGTGGTTTGGTACTGGGAGAAGGGAACTATGGCTACACCTTC CASGLVLGEGNYGYTF
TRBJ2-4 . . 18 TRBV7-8 TGTGCCAGCAGCTTAGACCTACCAGGAGGATCGGCCAAAAACATTCAGTACTTC CASSLDLPGGSAKNIQYF
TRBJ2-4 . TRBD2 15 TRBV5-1 TGCGCCAGCAGCTCTACTAGCGGGGGGGCCAACATTCAGTACTTC CASSSTSGGANIQYF
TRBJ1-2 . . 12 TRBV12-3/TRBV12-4 TGTGCCAGCAGTCTAGGGGCAGATGGCTACACCTTC CASSLGADGYTF
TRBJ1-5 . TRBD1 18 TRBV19 TGTGCCAGTAGTATAGACGACAGGGTCCAATATAGCAATCAGCCCCAGCATTTT CASSIDDRVQYSNQPQHF
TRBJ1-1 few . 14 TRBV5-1 TGCGCCAGCAGAAACACCAGGGAGAACACTGAAGCTTTCTTT CASRNTRENTEAFF
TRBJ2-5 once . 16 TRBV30 TGTGCCTGGAGTGACGGCCGCAGGGGAATGTTGGAGACCCAGTACTTC CAWSDGRRGMLETQYF
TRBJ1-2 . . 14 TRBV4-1 TGCGCCAGCAGCCCAGAAGGGGTCGACTATGGCTACACCTTC CASSPEGVDYGYTF